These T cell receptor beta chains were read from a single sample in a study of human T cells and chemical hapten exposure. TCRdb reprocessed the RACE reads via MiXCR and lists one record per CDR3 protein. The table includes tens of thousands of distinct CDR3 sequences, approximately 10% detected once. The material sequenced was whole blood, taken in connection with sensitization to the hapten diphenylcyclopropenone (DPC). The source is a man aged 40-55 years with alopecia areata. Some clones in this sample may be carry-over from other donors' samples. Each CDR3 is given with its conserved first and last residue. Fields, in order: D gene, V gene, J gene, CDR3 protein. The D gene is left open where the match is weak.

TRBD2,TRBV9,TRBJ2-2,CASSSGTSGRSGELFF
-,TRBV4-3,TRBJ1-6,CASSQVEDSPLHF
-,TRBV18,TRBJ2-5,CASSRPNPQETQYF
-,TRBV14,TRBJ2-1,CASSQDHLWGTGEQFF
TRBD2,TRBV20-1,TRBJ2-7,CSARDLAGPRGLEQYF
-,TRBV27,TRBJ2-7,CASSLSPDQSYEQYF
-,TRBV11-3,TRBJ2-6,CASSPSPIPGANVLTF
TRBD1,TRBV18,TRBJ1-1,CASSADRVAEAFF
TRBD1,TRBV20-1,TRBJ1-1,CSAEQGAGSTEAFF
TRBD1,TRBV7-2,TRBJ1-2,CASSSMMGTGYGYTF
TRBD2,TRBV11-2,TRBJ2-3,CASSQASRLASNTDTQYF
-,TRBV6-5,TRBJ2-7,CASCSGKRTYEQYF
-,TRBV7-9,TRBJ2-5,CASSSQTGLEETQYF
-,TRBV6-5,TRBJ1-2,CASRTPGGRAGYTF
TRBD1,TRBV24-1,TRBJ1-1,CATSQASTGKNTEAFF
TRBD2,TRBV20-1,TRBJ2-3,CSALSGRAPDTQYF
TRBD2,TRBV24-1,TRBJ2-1,CATSVTSGTIDEQFF
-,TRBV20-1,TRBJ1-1,CSAREVGNTEAFF
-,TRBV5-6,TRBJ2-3,CASSLPPSTDTQYF
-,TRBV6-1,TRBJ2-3,CASRPDTQYF
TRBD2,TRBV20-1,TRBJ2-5,CNARTSGEPETQYF
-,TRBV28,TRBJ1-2,CASSPVAARGYTF
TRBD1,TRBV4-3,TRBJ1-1,CASSQDWGLDRWPEAFF
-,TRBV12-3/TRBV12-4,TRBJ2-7,CASSLAGYEQYF
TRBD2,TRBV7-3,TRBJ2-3,CASSAYSGRAGDTQYF
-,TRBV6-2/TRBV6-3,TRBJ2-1,CASRSNYNEQFF
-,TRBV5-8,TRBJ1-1,CASSGRWGQAFF
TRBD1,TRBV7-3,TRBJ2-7,CASSLEGTVGEQYF
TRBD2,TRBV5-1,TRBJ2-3,CASRRDYVVTDTQYF
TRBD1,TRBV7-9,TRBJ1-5,CASSFVTGGINQPQHF
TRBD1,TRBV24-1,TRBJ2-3,CATSDLQGQISTDTQYF
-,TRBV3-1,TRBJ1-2,CASSQERVNYGYTF
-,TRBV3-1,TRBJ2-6,CASSQERGAGANVLTF
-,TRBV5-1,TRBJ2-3,CASSSPPTDTQYF
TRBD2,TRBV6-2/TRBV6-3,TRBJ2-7,CASSSGLAVTQSYEQYF